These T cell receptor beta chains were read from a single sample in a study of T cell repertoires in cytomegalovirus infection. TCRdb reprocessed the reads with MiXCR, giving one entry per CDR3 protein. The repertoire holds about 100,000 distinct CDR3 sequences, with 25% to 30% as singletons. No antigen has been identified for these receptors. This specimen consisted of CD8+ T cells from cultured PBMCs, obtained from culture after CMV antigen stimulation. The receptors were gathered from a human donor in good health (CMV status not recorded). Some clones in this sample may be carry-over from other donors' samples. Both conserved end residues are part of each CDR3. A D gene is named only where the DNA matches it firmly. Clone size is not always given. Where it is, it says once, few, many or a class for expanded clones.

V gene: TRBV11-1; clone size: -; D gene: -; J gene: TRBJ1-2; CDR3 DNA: TGTGCCAGCAGCCCAAGATCCGGGGCGGAGTATGGCTACACCTTC; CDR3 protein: CASSPRSGAEYGYTF
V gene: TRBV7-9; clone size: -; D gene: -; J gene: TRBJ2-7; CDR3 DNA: TGTGCCAGCAGCTCCCGACAGATGGACGGCGAGCAGTACTTC; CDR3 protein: CASSSRQMDGEQYF
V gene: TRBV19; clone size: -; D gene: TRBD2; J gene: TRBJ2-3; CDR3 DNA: TGTGCCAGTAGCCCCGCGGGGGGCACAGATACGCAGTATTTT; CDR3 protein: CASSPAGGTDTQYF
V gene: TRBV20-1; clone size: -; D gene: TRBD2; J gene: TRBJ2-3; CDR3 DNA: TGCAGTGCTCCCGGACTAGCGGGGGGGCCAGTCAGCACAGATACGCAGTATTTT; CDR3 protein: CSAPGLAGGPVSTDTQYF
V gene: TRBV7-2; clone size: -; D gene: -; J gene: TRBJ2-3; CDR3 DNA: TGTGCCAGCAGCTTAGTGGTACCCAGCACAGATACGCAGTATTTT; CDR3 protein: CASSLVVPSTDTQYF
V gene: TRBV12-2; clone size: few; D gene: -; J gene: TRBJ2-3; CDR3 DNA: TGTGCAAGTCGCTTAGTAAAGGATTGGACAGACTCTGTTCGTACGCAGTATTTT; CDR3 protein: CASRLVKDWTDSVRTQYF
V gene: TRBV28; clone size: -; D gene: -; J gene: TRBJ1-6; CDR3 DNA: TGTGCCAGCAGTTGGTCCGAGCCCTCACCCCTCCACTTT; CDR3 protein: CASSWSEPSPLHF
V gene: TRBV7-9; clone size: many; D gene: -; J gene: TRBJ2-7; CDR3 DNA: TGTGCCAGCAGCCAGCGGCACGGCGGCGAGCAGTACTTC; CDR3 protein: CASSQRHGGEQYF
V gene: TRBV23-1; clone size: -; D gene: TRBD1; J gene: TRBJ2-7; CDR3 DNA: TGCGCCAGCAGTCAATCGTGGACAGGGAAGGTCTACGAGCAGTACTTC; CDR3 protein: CASSQSWTGKVYEQYF
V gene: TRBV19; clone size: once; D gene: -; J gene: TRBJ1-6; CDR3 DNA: TGTGCCAGTAGTATAGCAGGGGATGGTTCACCCCTCCACTTT; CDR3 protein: CASSIAGDGSPLHF
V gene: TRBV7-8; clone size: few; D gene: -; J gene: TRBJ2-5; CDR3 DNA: TGTGCCAGCAGCTTAGTGGGTGGACAATACCAAGAGACCCAGTACTTC; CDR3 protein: CASSLVGGQYQETQYF
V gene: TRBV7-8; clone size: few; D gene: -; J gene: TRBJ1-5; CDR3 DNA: TGTGCCAGCAGCTTATACGGCGGATACAATCAGCCCCAGCATTTT; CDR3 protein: CASSLYGGYNQPQHF
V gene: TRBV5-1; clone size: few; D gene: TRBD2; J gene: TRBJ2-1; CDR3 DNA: TGCGCCAGCAGCTTTGGGACTAACCCCTCCTACAATGAGCAGTTCTTC; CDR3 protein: CASSFGTNPSYNEQFF
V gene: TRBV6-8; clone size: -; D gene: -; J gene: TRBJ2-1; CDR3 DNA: TGTGCCAGCAGTTACTCTGGGACTCTAAATGAGCAGTTCTTC; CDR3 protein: CASSYSGTLNEQFF
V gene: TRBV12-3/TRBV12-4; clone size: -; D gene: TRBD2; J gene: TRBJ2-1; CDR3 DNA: TGTGCCAGCAGTAAACTAGCGGGGGGCCCCTACAATGAGCAGTTCTTC; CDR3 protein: CASSKLAGGPYNEQFF
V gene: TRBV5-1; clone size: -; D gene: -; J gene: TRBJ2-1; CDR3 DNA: TGCGCCAGCAGCTTGACTTGGGATGAGCAGTTCTTC; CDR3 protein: CASSLTWDEQFF